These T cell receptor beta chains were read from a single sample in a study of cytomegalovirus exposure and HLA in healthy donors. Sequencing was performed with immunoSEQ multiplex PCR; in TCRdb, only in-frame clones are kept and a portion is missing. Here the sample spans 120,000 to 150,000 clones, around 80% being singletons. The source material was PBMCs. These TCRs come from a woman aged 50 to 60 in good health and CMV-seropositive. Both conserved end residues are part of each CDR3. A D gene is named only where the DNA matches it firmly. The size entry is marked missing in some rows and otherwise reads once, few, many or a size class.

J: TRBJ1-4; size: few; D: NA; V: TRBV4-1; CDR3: CASSQVGQENEKLFF; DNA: TGCGCCAGCAGCCAAGTGGGACAAGAGAATGAAAAACTGTTTTTT
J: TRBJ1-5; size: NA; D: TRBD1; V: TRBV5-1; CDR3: CASSLEAGGQPQHF; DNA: TGCGCCAGCAGCTTGGAGGCAGGGGGACAGCCCCAGCATTTT
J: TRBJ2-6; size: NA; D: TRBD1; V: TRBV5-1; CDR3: CASRQGSGANVLTF; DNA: TGCGCCAGCCGACAGGGGTCTGGGGCCAACGTCCTGACTTTC
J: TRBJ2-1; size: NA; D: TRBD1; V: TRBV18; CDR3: CASSPLQTGGPYNEQFF; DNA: TGTGCCAGCTCACCACTCCAGACAGGGGGTCCATACAATGAGCAGTTCTTC
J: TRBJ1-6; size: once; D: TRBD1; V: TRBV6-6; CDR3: CASSNTGTGSSPLHF; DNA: TGTGCCAGCAGTAACACCGGGACAGGGAGTTCACCCCTCCACTTT
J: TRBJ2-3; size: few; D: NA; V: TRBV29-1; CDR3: CSVLGRDTQYF; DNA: TGCAGCGTACTGGGGAGGGATACGCAGTATTTT
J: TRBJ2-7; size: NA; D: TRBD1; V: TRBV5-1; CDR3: CASSLGPGGSYEQYF; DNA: TGCGCCAGCAGCTTGGGGCCAGGGGGCTCCTACGAGCAGTACTTC
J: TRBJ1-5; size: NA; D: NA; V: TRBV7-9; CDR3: CASSTNSFAPQHF; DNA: TGTGCCAGCAGCACCAACTCTTTCGCGCCCCAGCATTTT
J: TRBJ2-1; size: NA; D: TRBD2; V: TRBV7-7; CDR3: CASSLASGANEQFF; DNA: TGTGCTAGCAGCTTAGCGAGCGGGGCCAATGAGCAGTTCTTC
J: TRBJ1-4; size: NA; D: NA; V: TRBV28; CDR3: CASSFRAGREKLFF; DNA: TGTGCCAGCAGTTTTAGGGCAGGGCGGGAAAAACTGTTTTTT
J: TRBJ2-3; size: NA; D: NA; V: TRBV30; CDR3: CAWSVLWGGAYF; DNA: TGTGCCTGGAGTGTACTGTGGGGGGGCGCGTATTTT
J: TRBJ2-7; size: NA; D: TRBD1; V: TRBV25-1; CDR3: CASSESHRLDRGLYEQYF; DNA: TGTGCCAGCAGTGAATCCCACCGCCTCGACAGGGGCCTCTACGAGCAGTACTTC
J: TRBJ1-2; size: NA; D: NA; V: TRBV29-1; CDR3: CSVEEGQGGNGYTF; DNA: TGCAGCGTTGAAGAAGGGCAGGGTGGGAATGGCTACACCTTC
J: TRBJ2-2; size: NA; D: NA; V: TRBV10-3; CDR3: CAIGRVDTGELFF; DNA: TGTGCCATTGGCAGGGTGGACACCGGGGAGCTGTTTTTT
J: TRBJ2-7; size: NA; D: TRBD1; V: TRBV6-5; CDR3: CASSSGTASSYEQYF; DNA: TGTGCCAGCAGTTCCGGGACAGCGAGCTCCTACGAGCAGTACTTC
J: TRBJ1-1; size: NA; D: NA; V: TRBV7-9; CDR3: CASSLEGGMNTEAFF; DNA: TGTGCCAGCAGCTTAGAGGGGGGGATGAACACTGAAGCTTTCTTT
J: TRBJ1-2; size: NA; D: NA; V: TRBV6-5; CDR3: CASRRLSVNYGYTF; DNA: TGTGCCAGCCGAAGACTCAGTGTTAACTATGGCTACACCTTC
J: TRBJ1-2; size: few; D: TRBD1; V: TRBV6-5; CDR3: CASSARGQGYTF; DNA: TGTGCCAGCAGCGCCAGGGGGCAGGGCTACACCTTC
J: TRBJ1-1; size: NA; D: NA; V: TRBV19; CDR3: CASSSLGPGEAFF; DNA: TGTGCCAGTAGTAGCCTCGGACCGGGAGAAGCTTTCTTT
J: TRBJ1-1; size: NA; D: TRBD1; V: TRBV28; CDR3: CASSLIDRDTEAFF; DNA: TGTGCCAGCAGTTTGATTGACAGGGATACTGAAGCTTTCTTT
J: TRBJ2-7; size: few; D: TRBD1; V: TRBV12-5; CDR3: CASGLIQGALYEQYF; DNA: TGTGCTAGTGGTTTAATCCAGGGGGCTTTGTACGAGCAGTACTTC
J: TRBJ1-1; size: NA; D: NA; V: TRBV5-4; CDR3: CASSKGDTEAFF; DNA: TGTGCCAGCAGCAAAGGGGACACTGAAGCTTTCTTT
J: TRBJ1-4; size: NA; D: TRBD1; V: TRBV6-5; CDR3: CASSHRGRVGEKLFF; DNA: TGTGCCAGCAGTCACAGGGGGCGAGTGGGAGAAAAACTGTTTTTT
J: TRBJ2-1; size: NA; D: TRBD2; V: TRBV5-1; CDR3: CASSPGLAGGPSSYNEQFF; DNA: TGCGCCAGCAGCCCGGGACTAGCGGGGGGCCCCAGCTCCTACAATGAGCAGTTCTTC
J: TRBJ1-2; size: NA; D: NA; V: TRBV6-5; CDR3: CASSWAPYGYTF; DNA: TGTGCCAGCAGTTGGGCCCCCTATGGCTACACCTTC
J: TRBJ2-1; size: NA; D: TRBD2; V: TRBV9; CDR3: CASSAGTSGANEQFF; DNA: TGTGCCAGCAGCGCAGGGACTAGCGGGGCCAATGAGCAGTTCTTC
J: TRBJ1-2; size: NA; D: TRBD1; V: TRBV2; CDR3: CASSEISGGEEDGYTF; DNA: TGTGCCAGCAGTGAAATTTCAGGGGGAGAGGAGGATGGCTACACCTTC
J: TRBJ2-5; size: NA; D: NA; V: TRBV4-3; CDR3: CASSQLRRQQETQYF; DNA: TGCGCCAGCAGCCAATTAAGGAGGCAGCAAGAGACCCAGTACTTC
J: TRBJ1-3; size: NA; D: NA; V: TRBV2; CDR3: CASKSQGPGNTIYF; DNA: TGTGCCAGCAAATCTCAGGGGCCAGGAAACACCATATATTTT
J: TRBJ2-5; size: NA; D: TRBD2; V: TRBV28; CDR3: CASGFLGGTRGDF; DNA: TGTGCCAGCGGATTTCTCGGCGGGACTAGGGGCGACTTC